Following are 13 T cell receptor beta chains from one sample sequenced in a study of low-dose radiotherapy and immunotherapy resistance in tumors. Time point noted: before trial treatment. Priming of first-strand cDNA relied on TRAV- and TRBV-specific primers (covering alpha and beta chains). Amplification of TCRs used a constant-region primer and V-primer adapter for roughly 21 PCR cycles. From the reads, TCRdb called clonotypes with MiXCR, one entry per CDR3 protein. In the table there are tens of thousands of distinct CDR3 sequences, over 15% of which are singletons. Sample: PBMCs, taken before treatment. The receptors were sampled from a male donor with prostate cancer.

This clonotype was recorded many times. This chain links TRBV27 with TRBJ2-7, with 9 bases matching TRBD1. This CDR3 has 15 residues. Germline values: CDR1 MNHEY, CDR2 SMNVEV (reference sequence). Trimming took 4 bases from V and 1 from J; bases not matched to a gene: 5. CDR3 sequence: CASSSGTGYSYEQYF. CDR3 bases: TGTGCCAGCAGTTCGGGGACAGGGTATTCCTACGAGCAGTACTTC.

This clonotype was counted many times. The genes are TRBV23-1 and TRBJ2-4; TRBD2 is a possible D gene (6 bases). TRBV23-1 is an ORF; its function is uncertain. The ends were cut back, 0 bases at V and 3 bases at J, with 18 bases in the middle. The CDR3 is 18 amino acids. The CDR3: CASSQSSDWDLRKNIQYF. The CDR3 DNA reads as TGCGCCAGCAGTCAATCTTCGGATTGGGACTTACGCAAAAACATTCAGTACTTC.

This clonotype occurred many times. The chain carries TRBV5-4 and TRBJ2-3; unclear D gene. The germline V gene encodes CDR1 SGHNT and CDR2 YYREEE (reference sequence). V shed 4 bases and J shed 1 base, with 7 bases lying between them. CDR3 length equals 13 residues. The CDR3 is CASSGSGTDTQYF. CDR3 in DNA: TGTGCCAGCAGCGGATCGGGCACAGATACGCAGTATTTT.

This clonotype was counted at least ten times. The J gene is TRBJ2-3, the V gene TRBV14, with no clear D. The V end lost 0 bases, the J end lost 11 bases, and 12 bases lay between the germline ends. The CDR3 consists of 13 residues. In germline, CDR1 is SGHDN, CDR2 FVKESK. The CDR3, as DNA: TGTGCCAGCAGCCAAGAAAGTAGCCGCGAGCAGTATTTT. Translated, it gives CASSQESSREQYF.

The chain employs TRBV18 and TRBJ1-1; tentative D call: TRBD1 (5 bases). The V and J ends lost 1 base and 4 bases respectively, with 13 bases between them. CDR3 length equals 15 residues. The germline V gene has CDR1 KGHSH and CDR2 LQKENI. CDR3 in DNA: TGTGCCAGCTCACCACAAGGGGAGGTGGCCACTGAAGCTTTCTTT. It translates to CASSPQGEVATEAFF.

The DNA of the CDR3 is TGTGCCACCAGCAGAGACATCACAGGGGAGAGCAATCAGCCCCAGCATTTT. Protein: CATSRDITGESNQPQHF. The gene calls are TRBV15 and TRBJ1-5; 7 bases match TRBD1. Germline CDR1 and CDR2: LNHNV and YYDKDF (reference sequence). After removal of 0 bases from V and 1 base from J, the junction contained 6 bases not matched to a gene. This CDR3 has 17 amino acids.

Ten or more counts support this clonotype. This sequence joins TRBV23-1 and TRBJ1-4; unclear D gene. TRBV23-1 falls under the ORF class, with uncertain function. The CDR3 covers 15 residues. With 5 bases removed from V and 0 bases from J, the gap between germline ends came to 10 bases. CDR3 DNA: TGCGCCAGCAGTTACCGACACGCAACTAATGAAAAACTGTTTTTT. This codes for CASSYRHATNEKLFF.

This chain connects TRBV6-6 to TRBJ1-1, with D hard to call. Trimming took off 6 bases at V and 1 base at J, with 6 bases between the two ends. Germline V gene sequence: CDR1 MNHNY, CDR2 SVGAGI (reference sequence). This CDR3 is 12 amino acids long. In nucleotides, the CDR3 is TGTGCCAGCAGGCGGGAGAACACTGAAGCTTTCTTT. Its translation is CASRRENTEAFF.

This clonotype came up many times. This rearrangement joins TRBV30 to TRBJ1-2; maybe TRBD1 (6 bases). In germline, CDR1 is GTSNPN, CDR2 SVGIG (reference sequence). V was trimmed by 4 bases and J by 5 bases, leaving 20 bases between them. The CDR3 length is 15 residues. For the CDR3, the DNA is TGTGCCTGGAACCCGGACAGCCCAGAACGGTATGGCTACACCTTC. It translates to CAWNPDSPERYGYTF.

CDR3 amino acids: CSASQRGSQESTQYF. The DNA for the CDR3 is TGCAGTGCTAGTCAACGGGGGAGCCAAGAATCGACCCAGTACTTC. This sequence joins TRBV20-1 and TRBJ2-5; a weak D match, TRBD2 (6 bases). The V end was cut by 3 bases, the J end by 7 bases, with 21 bases between. This CDR3 has 15 amino acids. CDR1 is DFQATT and CDR2 is SNEGSKA in the germline V gene (reference sequence).

This clonotype was recorded many times. The chain couples TRBV6-6 to TRBJ1-2; D is uncertain. There are 13 residues in the CDR3. Trimming cost V 4 bases and J 6 bases, with 12 bases left between them. The germline CDR1 and CDR2 sequences are MNHNY and SVGAGI (reference sequence). CDR3 in amino acids: CASSSTQPNGYTF. CDR3 nucleotide sequence: TGTGCCAGCAGTTCGACCCAGCCAAATGGCTACACCTTC.

This clonotype was counted many times. The V call is TRBV3-1, the J call TRBJ2-7; D remains ambiguous. Trimming stripped 1 base from V and 6 bases from J, with 4 bases between. The CDR3 is 11 amino acids. Germline V gene sequence: CDR1 LGHDT, CDR2 YNNKEL (reference sequence). The CDR3 DNA is TGTGCCAGCAGCCAAGGCGCCGAGCAGTACTTC. It yields the protein CASSQGAEQYF.

This clonotype was seen repeatedly, ten times or more. The rearrangement uses TRBV12-3 or TRBV12-4 and TRBJ1-6; D gene ambiguous. The CDR3 spans 13 residues. Between the trimmed V and J ends, which lost 0 bases and 10 bases, there was a span of 7 bases. The chain's CDR3 is CASSLALGSPLHF. For the CDR3, the DNA is TGTGCCAGCAGTTTAGCGCTTGGGTCACCCCTCCACTTT.